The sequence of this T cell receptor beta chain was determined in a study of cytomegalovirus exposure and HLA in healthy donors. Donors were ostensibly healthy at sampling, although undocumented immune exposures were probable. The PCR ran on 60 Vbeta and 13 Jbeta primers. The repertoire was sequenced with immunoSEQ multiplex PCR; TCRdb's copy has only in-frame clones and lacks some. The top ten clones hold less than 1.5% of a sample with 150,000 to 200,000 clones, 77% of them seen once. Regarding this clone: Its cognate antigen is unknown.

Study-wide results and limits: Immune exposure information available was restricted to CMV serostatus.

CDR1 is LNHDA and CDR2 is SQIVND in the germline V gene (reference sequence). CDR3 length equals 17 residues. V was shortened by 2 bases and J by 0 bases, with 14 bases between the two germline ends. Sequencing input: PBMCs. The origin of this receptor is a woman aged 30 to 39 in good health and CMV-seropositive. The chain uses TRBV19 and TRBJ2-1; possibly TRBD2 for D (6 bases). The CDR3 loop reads CASSIRGAGRSYNEQFF. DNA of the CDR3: TGTGCCAGTAGTATAAGAGGTGCGGGACGCTCCTACAATGAGCAGTTCTTC.